The 7 T cell receptor beta chains reported below all come from one sample, sequenced in a study of shared clonotypes between healthy human individuals. Here immunoSEQ multiplex PCR was the method, and the copy in TCRdb shows in-frame clones only, minus some. The sample yields about 2 million clones, less than 95% seen once. Naive CD8 cells lacked CD45RO, underwent positive selection for CCR7 and left out terminally differentiated effector memory CD45RA+ cells. The source material was naive CD8+ T cells sorted from blood. Every receptor here comes from a man between 18 and 35 years old in good health.

This chain links TRBV5-1 with TRBJ2-5; the match to TRBD2 covers 13 bases. The germline V gene encodes CDR1 SGHRS and CDR2 YFSETQ. V lost 3 bases to trimming and J lost 1 base; unmatched junction nucleotides: 3. CDR3 length: 16 amino acids. The CDR3 DNA is TGCGCCAGCAGCTCGACTAGCGGGGGGTTCCAAGAGACCCAGTACTTC. Translation: CASSSTSGGFQETQYF.

The CDR3 loop is CASSLDGDTDTQYF. The CDR3 coding sequence is TGTGCCAGCAGCTTAGACGGAGACACAGATACGCAGTATTTT. The J gene is TRBJ2-3, the V gene TRBV7-8; D not resolved. The CDR3 extends over 14 amino acids. Germline V lookup: CDR1 SGHVS, CDR2 FQNEAQ. V was trimmed by 1 base and J by 2 bases, leaving 7 bases between them.

In this sample, this clone turned up many times. The chain combines TRBV25-1 with TRBJ1-5; 10 positions match TRBD1. Per the germline V gene, CDR1 is MGHDK and CDR2 is SYGVNS. The CDR3 loop spans 14 amino acids. After removal of 4 bases from V and 5 bases from J, the junction contained 2 bases not matched to a gene. The CDR3 sequence is CASSGTGGYQPQHF. The DNA for the CDR3 is TGTGCCAGCAGTGGGACAGGGGGTTATCAGCCCCAGCATTTT.

This rearrangement joins TRBV11-2 to TRBJ2-1; the match to TRBD2 covers 14 bases. Trimming cost V 5 bases and J 10 bases; bases outside gene matches: 7. CDR1 is SGHAT and CDR2 is FQNNGV in the germline V gene. The CDR3 spans 15 residues. The CDR3 spells CASSTRLAGGHEQFF. The CDR3 bases are TGTGCCAGCAGCACCCGACTAGCGGGGGGGCACGAGCAGTTCTTC.

To note about this clone: Other DNA sequences from this sample encode an identical CDR3 as well. This chain links TRBV10-2 with TRBJ2-7, with D possibly TRBD1 on 5 matching bases. V was trimmed by 3 bases and J by 2 bases, leaving 8 bases between them. CDR3 size: 13 residues. Germline CDR1 is WSHSY and CDR2 is SAAADI. CDR3 in DNA: TGCGCCAGCAGTGAAGGACAAACCTACGAGCAGTACTTC. Protein: CASSEGQTYEQYF.

The gene calls are TRBV2 and TRBJ2-7, with D perhaps matching TRBD1 (6 bases). Trimming removed 7 bases from V and 4 bases from J, with 14 bases in between. The V gene's germline CDR1 is SNHLY and CDR2 FYNNEI. CDR3 length: 13 residues. CDR3 sequence: CASTSWDKYEQYF. DNA for the CDR3: TGTGCCAGCACCTCCTGGGACAAATACGAGCAGTACTTC.

V usage is TRBV7-9 and J usage is TRBJ2-1; tentative D call: TRBD1 (7 bases). CDR3 length equals 12 residues. Germline V gives CDR1 SEHNR, CDR2 FQNEAQ (reference sequence). Trimming removed 5 bases from V and 13 bases from J, with 15 bases in between. The chain's CDR3 is CASSLQGGSQFF. CDR3 sequence (DNA): TGTGCCAGCAGCCTCCAGGGGGGCTCCCAGTTCTTC. Combining the CDR3 with reference TRBV7-9 and TRBJ2-1 gives the whole variable domain DTGVSQNPRHKITKRGQNVTFRCDPISEHNRLYWYRQTLGQGPEFLTYFQNEAQLEKSRLLSDRFSAERPKGSFSTLEIQRTEQGDSAMYLCASSLQGGSQFFGPGTRLTVL.